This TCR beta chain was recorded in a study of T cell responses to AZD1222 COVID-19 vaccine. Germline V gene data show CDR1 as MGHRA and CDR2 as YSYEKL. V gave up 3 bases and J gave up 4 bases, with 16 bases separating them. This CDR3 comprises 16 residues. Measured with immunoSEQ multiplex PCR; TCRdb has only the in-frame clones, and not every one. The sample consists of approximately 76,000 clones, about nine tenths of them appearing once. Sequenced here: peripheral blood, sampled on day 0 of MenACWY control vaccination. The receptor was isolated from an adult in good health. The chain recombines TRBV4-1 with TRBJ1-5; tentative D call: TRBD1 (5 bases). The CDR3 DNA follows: TGCGCCAGCAGCCATCCCGGGACGGATCTGAATCAGCCCCAGCATTTT. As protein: CASSHPGTDLNQPQHF.